This TCR beta chain was identified during a study of T-cell reconstitution after alpha-beta-depleted transplantation in children. Findings and limits, study-wide: It was reported that alpha-beta T cells came from several hundred expanded graft clones (about two months after transplant). From surviving recipient T cells and thymic progenitors came the high day-60 TCRbeta diversity observed in some patients. Diversity and T-cell counts at one year after transplant derived mostly from new T cells.

Of note for this clonotype: Its antigen remains unidentified.

Unique molecular identifiers were incorporated during preparation of the TCRbeta library. From the PCR reads, TCRdb called clonotypes with MiXCR, one entry per CDR3 protein. Here the sample spans a few hundred thousand distinct CDR3 sequences, roughly 30% being singletons. Germline V gene lookup returns CDR1 SQVTM and CDR2 ANQGSEA. The V end was cut by 5 bases, the J end by 9 bases, with 14 bases between. The CDR3 is 12 residues long. The source was PBMCs, collected before TCRalphabeta/CD19-depleted stem cell transplant. This receptor was taken from a boy younger than two with Wiskott-Aldrich syndrome, due to receive a stem cell transplant. The chain has TRBV29-1 and TRBJ2-4, with D maybe TRBD2 (6 bases). The DNA for the CDR3 is TGCAGCGTTTTTGGCGGAGGGCTCATTCAGTACTTC. Residues: CSVFGGGLIQYF.